Reported below is one T cell receptor beta chain. The data belong to a study of blood T cell repertoires in COVID-19. Residents of under 25 US areas, aged roughly 18 to 89 years, made up the participants. The CDR3 consists of 14 residues. With 5 bases clipped from V and 4 bases from J, the junction kept 6 bases outside the gene matches. CDR1 SGHTA and CDR2 FQGNSA come from the germline V gene. Profiled with immunoSEQ multiplex PCR; TCRdb holds only in-frame clones, not every one. Of fewer than 250,000 clones in the sample, about 85% were seen once. The sequence derives from a man in his thirties or forties who had recovered from COVID-19. V usage is TRBV7-2 and J usage is TRBJ1-2; TRBD1 aligns across 8 bases. The specimen sequenced was PBMCs or T cells enriched from blood (not recorded which). CDR3 sequence (DNA): TGTGCCAGCAGCCCGACAGGGGTTAGCTATGGCTACACCTTC. This encodes CASSPTGVSYGYTF.